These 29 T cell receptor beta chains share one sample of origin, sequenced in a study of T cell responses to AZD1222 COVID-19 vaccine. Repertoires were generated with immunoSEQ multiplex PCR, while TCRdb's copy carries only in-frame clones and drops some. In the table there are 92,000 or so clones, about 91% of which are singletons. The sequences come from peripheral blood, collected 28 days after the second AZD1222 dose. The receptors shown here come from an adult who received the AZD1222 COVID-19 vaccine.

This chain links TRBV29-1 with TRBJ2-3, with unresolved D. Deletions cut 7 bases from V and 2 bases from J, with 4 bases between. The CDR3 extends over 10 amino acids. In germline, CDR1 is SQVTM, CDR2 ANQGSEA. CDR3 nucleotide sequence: TGCAGCGGTTACACAGATACGCAGTATTTT. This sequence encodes CSGYTDTQYF.

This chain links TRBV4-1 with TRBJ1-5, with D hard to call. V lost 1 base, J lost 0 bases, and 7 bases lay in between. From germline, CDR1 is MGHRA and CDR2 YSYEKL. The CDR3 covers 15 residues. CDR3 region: CASSQVTNSNQPQHF. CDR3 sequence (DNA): TGCGCCAGCAGCCAAGTGACCAATAGCAATCAGCCCCAGCATTTT.

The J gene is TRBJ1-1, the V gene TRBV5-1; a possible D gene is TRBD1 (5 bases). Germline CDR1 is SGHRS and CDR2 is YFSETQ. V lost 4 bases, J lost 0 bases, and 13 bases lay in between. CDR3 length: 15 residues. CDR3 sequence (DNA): TGCGCCAGCAGCCTTCCCGGGACGGTGAACACTGAAGCTTTCTTT. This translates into CASSLPGTVNTEAFF.

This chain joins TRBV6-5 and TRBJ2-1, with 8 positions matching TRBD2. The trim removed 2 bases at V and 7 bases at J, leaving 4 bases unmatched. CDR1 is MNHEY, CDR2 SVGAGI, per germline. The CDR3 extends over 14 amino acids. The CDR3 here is CASSYDSGDNEQFF. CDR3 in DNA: TGTGCCAGCAGTTACGATAGCGGGGATAATGAGCAGTTCTTC.

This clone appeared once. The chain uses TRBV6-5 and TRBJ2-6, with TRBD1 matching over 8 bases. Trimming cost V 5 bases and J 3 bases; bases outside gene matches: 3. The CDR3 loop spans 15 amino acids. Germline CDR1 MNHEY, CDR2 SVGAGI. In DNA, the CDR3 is TGTGCCAGCAGTCCAGGGGGCGGTGGGGCCAACGTCCTGACTTTC. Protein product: CASSPGGGGANVLTF.

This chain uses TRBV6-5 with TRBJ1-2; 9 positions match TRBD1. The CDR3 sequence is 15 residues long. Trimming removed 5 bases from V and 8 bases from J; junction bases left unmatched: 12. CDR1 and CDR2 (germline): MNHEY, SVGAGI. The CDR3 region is CASSTRDREGVGYTF. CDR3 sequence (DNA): TGTGCCAGCAGTACCCGGGACAGGGAAGGAGTGGGCTACACCTTC.

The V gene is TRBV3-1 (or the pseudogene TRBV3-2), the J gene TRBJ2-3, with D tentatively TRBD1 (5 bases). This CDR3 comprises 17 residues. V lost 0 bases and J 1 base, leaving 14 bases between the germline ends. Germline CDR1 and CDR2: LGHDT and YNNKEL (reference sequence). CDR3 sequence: CASSQEWKGIGTDTQYF. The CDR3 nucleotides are TGTGCCAGCAGCCAAGAATGGAAGGGGATCGGCACAGATACGCAGTATTTT.

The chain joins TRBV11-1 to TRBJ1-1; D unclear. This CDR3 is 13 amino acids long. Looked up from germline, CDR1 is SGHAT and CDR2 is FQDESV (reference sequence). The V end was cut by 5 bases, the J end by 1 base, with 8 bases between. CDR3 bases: TGTGCCAGCAGCCTAGATCGGAACACTGAAGCTTTCTTT. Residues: CASSLDRNTEAFF.

The CDR3 sequence: CAWSNVVNTEAFF. DNA of the CDR3: TGTGCCTGGAGTAATGTGGTGAACACTGAAGCTTTCTTT. This rearrangement joins TRBV30 to TRBJ1-1; D is unclear. V lost 2 bases and J 0 bases, leaving 7 bases between the germline ends. Germline values: CDR1 GTSNPN, CDR2 SVGIG (reference sequence). The CDR3 totals 13 residues. Drawing the rest from reference TRBV30 and TRBJ1-1, the complete variable domain is SQTIHQWPATLVQPVGSPLSLECTVEGTSNPNLYWYRQAAGRGLQLLFYSVGIGQISSEVPQNLSASRPQDRQFILSSKKLLLSDSGFYLCAWSNVVNTEAFFGQGTRLTVV.

DNA for the CDR3: TGTGCCAGCAGCTTGGGTCAATTGGGAGCTTTCTTT. Protein sequence: CASSLGQLGAFF. The chain carries TRBV5-8 and TRBJ1-1; D uncertain. CDR3 length: 12 amino acids. V was shortened by 0 bases and J by 10 bases, with 10 bases between the two germline ends. Germline-derived CDR1 and CDR2 are SGHTS and YDEGEE.

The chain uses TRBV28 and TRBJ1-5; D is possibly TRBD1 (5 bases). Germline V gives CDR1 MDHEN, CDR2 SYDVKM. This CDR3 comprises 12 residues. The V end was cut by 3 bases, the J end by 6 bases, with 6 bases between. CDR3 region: CASSFQGQPQHF. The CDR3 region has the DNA TGTGCCAGCAGTTTCCAGGGTCAGCCCCAGCATTTT.

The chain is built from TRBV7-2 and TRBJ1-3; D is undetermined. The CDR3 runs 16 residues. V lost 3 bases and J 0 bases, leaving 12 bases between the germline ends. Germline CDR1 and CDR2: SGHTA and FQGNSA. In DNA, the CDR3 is TGTGCCAGCAGCTTGGCCGGACCGAGCTCTGGAAACACCATATATTTT. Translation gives CASSLAGPSSGNTIYF.

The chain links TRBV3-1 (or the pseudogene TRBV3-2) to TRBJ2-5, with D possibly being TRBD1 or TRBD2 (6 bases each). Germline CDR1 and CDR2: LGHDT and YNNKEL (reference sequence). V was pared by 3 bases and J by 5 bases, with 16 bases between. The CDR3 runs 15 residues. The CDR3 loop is CASSQWGASLETQYF. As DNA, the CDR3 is TGTGCCAGCAGCCAGTGGGGGGCTAGTCTGGAGACCCAGTACTTC.

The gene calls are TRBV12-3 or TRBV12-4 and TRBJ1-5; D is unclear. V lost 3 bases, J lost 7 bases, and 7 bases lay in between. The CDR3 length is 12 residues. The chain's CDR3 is CASSLSPQPQHF. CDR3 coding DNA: TGTGCCAGCAGTTTGAGTCCCCAGCCCCAGCATTTT.

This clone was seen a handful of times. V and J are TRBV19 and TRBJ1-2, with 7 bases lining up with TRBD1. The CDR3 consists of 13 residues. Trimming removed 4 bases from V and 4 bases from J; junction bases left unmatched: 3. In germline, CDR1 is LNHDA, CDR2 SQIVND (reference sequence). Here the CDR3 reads CASSTGQVYGYTF. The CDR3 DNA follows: TGTGCCAGTAGTACCGGACAGGTCTATGGCTACACCTTC.

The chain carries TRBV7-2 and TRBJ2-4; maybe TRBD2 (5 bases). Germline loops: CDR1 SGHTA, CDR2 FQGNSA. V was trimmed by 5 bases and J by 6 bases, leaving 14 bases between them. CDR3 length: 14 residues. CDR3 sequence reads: CASSRRGGVNIQYF. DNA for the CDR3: TGTGCCAGCAGCCGCCGCGGAGGAGTAAACATTCAGTACTTC.

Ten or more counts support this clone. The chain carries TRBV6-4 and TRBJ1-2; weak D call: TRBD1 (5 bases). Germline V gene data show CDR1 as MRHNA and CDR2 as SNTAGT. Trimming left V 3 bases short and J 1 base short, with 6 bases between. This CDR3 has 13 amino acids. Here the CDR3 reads CASSEDNNYGYTF. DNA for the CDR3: TGTGCCAGCAGTGAGGACAATAACTATGGCTACACCTTC.

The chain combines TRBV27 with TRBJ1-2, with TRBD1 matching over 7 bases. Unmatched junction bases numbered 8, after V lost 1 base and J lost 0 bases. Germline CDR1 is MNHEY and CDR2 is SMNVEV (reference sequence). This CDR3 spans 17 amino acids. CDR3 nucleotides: TGTGCCAGCAGTTTATACGGGATGGGGACAGCTAACTATGGCTACACCTTC. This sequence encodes CASSLYGMGTANYGYTF.

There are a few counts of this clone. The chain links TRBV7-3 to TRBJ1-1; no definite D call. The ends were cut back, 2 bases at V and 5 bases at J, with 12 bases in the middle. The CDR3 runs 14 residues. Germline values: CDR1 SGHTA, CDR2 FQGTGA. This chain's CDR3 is CASSLVGGWTEAFF. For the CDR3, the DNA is TGTGCCAGCAGCTTAGTCGGCGGGTGGACTGAAGCTTTCTTT. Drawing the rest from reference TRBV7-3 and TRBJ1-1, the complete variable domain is GAGVSQTPSNKVTEKGKYVELRCDPISGHTALYWYRQSLGQGPEFLIYFQGTGAADDSGLPNDRFFAVRPEGSVSTLKIQRTERGDSAVYLCASSLVGGWTEAFFGQGTRLTVV.

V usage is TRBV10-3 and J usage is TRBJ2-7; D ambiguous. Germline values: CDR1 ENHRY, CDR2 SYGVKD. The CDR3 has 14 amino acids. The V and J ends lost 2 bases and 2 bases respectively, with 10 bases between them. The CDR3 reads CAISEVGLTYEQYF. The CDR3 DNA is TGTGCCATCAGTGAGGTCGGGCTAACCTACGAGCAGTACTTC.

As DNA, the CDR3 is TGTGCCAGCAGTCAGTACCGACAGAATAATTCACCCCTCCACTTT. Translation gives CASSQYRQNNSPLHF. V gene TRBV6-6 combines with J gene TRBJ1-6; D possibly corresponds to TRBD1 (5 bases). Germline loops: CDR1 MNHNY, CDR2 SVGAGI (reference sequence). Trimming took off 5 bases at V and 5 bases at J, with 13 bases between the two ends. The CDR3 has 15 amino acids.

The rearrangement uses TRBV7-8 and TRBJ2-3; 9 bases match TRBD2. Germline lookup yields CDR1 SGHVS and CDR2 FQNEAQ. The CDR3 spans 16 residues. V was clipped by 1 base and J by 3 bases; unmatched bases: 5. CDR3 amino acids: CASSLDPSGVTDTQYF. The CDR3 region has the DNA TGTGCCAGCAGCTTAGATCCTAGCGGGGTTACAGATACGCAGTATTTT.

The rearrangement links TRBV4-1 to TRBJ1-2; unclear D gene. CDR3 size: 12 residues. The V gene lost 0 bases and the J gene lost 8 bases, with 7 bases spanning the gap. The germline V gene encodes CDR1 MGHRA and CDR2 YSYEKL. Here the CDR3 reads CASSQDFFGYTF. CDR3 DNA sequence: TGCGCCAGCAGCCAAGATTTCTTCGGCTACACCTTC.

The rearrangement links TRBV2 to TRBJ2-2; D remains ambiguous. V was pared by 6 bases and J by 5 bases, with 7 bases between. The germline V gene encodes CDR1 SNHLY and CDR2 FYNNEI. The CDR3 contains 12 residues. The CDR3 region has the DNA TGTGCCAGCAGCGCCCCTACCGGGGAGCTGTTTTTT. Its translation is CASSAPTGELFF.

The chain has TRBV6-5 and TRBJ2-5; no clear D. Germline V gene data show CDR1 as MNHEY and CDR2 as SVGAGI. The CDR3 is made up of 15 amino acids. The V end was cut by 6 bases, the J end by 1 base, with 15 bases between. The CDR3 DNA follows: TGTGCCAGCAGCCCCCCCGACAATGTCCAAGAGACCCAGTACTTC. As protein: CASSPPDNVQETQYF.

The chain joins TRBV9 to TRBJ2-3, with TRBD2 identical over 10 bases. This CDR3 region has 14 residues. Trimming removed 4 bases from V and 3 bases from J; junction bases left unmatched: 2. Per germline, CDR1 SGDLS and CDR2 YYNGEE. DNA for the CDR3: TGTGCCAGCAGCAGCGGGGGGGAAACAGATACGCAGTATTTT. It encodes CASSSGGETDTQYF.

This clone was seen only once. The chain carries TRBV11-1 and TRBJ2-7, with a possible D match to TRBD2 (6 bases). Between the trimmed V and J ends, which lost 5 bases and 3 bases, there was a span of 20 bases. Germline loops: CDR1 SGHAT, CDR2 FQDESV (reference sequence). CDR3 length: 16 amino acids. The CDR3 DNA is TGTGCCAGCAGCCCTAATATGCTTTCGGGGGTCTACGAGCAGTACTTC. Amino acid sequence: CASSPNMLSGVYEQYF.

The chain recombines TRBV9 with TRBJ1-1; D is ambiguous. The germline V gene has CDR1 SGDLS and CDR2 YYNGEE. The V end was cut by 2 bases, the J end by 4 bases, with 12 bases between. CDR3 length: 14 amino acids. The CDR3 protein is CASSVSQWGTEAFF. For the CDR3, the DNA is TGTGCCAGCAGCGTGTCCCAATGGGGCACTGAAGCTTTCTTT.

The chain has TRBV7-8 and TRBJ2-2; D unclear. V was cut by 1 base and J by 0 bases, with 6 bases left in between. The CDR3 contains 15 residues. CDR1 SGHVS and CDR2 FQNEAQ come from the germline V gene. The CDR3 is CASSLVRANTGELFF. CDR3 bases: TGTGCCAGCAGCTTAGTGAGAGCGAACACCGGGGAGCTGTTTTTT.